This TCR beta chain appears in the sequencing data of a study of cytomegalovirus exposure and HLA in healthy donors. Study information: Unique TCR beta sequences numbering approximately 100 million came from around 180 million T cells in an earlier analysis.

From germline, CDR1 is SNHLY and CDR2 FYNNEI. Trimming took 6 bases from V and 8 from J, leaving 16 bases between them. CDR3 length: 13 residues. Vbeta (60) and Jbeta (13) primers were used in the PCR. This table comes from immunoSEQ multiplex PCR, and its TCRdb copy is limited to in-frame clones, with some not included. The table lists 140,000 or so clones, about 70% of them singletons. This TCR came from a man aged 55-75 years in good health and CMV-seronegative. The source material was PBMCs. This chain uses TRBV2 with TRBJ1-2; D might be TRBD1 (6 bases). The CDR3 is CASSKTGDGGYTF. In nucleotides, the CDR3 is TGTGCCAGCAGCAAGACAGGTGACGGAGGCTACACCTTC. Combining the CDR3 with reference TRBV2 and TRBJ1-2 gives the whole variable domain EPEVTQTPSHQVTQMGQEVILRCVPISNHLYFYWYRQILGQKVEFLVSFYNNEISEKSEIFDDQFSVERPDGSNFTLKIRSTKLEDSAMYFCASSKTGDGGYTFGSGTRLTVV.